This TCR beta chain emerged from a study of blood T cell repertoires in COVID-19. About the research overall: Nucleic acid was either cDNA or gDNA, and it came from T cells, B-cell-depleted T cells, or PBMCs.

Recruits, aged roughly 18 to 95 years, lived in some 25 US areas. Participant-given clinical history determined each cohort assignment. J was trimmed by 5 bases and V by 0 bases; bases with no gene match: 6. The germline V gene has CDR1 SGHDT and CDR2 YYEEEE. This CDR3 comprises 15 residues. In the study's own analysis: The assay estimated nucleated cells by amplifying reference gene primers. Clones were read by immunoSEQ multiplex PCR, and TCRdb kept only the in-frame ones, dropping some. V, J and clone size are taken as reported in that table, and D and trimming were inferred from the DNA itself. The sample carries 180,000 or so clones, 83% recorded once.

This chain uses TRBV5-6 with TRBJ2-3; 7 bases line up with TRBD1. This sequence was found in a woman aged 45-65 years in a cohort exposed to, infected with or recovered from COVID-19 (not recorded which). Sequencing input: PBMCs or T cells enriched from blood (not recorded which). The CDR3 nucleotides read TGTGCCAGCAGCTTGGGGCGACAGGGAAGAGATACGCAGTATTTT. Its translation is CASSLGRQGRDTQYF.